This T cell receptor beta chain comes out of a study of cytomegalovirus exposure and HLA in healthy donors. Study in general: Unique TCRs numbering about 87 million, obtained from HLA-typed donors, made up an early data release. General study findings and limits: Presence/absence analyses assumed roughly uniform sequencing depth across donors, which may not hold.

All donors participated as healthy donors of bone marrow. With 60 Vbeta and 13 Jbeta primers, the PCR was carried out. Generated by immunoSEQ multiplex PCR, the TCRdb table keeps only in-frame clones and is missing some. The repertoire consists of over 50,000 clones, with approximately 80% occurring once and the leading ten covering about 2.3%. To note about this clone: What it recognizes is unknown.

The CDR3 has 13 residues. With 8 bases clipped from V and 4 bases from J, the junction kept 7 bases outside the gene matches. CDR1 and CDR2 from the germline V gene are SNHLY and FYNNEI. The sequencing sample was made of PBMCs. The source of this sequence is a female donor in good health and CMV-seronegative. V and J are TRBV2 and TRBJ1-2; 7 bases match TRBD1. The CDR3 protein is CASADREIYGYTF. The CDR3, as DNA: TGTGCCAGCGCCGACAGGGAAATCTATGGCTACACCTTC.